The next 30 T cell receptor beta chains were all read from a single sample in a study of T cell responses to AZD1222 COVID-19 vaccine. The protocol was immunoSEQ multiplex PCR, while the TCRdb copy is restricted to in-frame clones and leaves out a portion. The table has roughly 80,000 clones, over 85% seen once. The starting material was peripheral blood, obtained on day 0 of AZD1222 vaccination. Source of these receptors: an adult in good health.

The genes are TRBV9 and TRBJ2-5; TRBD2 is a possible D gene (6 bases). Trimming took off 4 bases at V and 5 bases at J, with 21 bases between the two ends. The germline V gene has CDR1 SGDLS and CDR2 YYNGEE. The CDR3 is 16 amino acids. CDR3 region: CASSSRRGTTGETQYF. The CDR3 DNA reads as TGTGCCAGCAGCTCTAGGAGGGGCACAACGGGGGAGACCCAGTACTTC.

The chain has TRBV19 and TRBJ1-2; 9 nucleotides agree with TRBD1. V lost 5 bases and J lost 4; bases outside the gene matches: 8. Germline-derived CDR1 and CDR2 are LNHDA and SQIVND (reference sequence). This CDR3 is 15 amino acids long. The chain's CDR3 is CASSQDGQGTYGYTF. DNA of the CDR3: TGTGCCAGTAGTCAAGACGGACAGGGGACCTATGGCTACACCTTC.

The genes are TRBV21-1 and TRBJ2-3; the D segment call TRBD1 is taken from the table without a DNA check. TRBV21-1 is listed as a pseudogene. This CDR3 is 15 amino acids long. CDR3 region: CASSRDRDYTDTQYF. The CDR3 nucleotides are TGTGCCAGCAGCCGGGACAGGGATTACACAGATACGCAGTATTTT.

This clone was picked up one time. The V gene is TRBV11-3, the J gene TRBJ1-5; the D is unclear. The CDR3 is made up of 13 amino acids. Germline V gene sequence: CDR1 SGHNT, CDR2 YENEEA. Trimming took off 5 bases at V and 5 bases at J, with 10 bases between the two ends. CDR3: CASSTRPDQPQHF. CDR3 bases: TGTGCCAGCAGCACTAGACCCGATCAGCCCCAGCATTTT.

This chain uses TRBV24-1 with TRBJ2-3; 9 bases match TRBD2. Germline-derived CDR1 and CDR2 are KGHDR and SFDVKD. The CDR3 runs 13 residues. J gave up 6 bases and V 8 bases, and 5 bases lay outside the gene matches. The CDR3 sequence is CATTSGAGDTQYF. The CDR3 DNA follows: TGTGCCACCACTAGCGGGGCGGGGGATACGCAGTATTTT.

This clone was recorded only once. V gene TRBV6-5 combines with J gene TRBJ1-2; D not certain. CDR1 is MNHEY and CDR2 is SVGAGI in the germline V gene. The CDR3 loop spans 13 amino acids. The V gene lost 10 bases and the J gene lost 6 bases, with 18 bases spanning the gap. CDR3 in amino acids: CATYGGSVDGYTF. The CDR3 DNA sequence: TGTGCCACCTATGGCGGGTCGGTAGATGGCTACACCTTC.

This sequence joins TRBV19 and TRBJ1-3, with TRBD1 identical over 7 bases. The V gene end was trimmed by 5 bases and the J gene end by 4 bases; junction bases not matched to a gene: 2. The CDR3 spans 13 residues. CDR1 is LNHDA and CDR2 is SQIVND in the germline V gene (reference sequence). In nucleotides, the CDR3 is TGTGCCAGTAGTCCGACAGGGGGAAACACCATATATTTT. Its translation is CASSPTGGNTIYF.

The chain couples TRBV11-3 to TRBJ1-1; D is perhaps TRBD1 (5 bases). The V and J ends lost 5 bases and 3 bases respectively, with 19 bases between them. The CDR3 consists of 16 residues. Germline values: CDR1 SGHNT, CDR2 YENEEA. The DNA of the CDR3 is TGTGCCAGCAGCCCTAGAGGCCAGGGTCGGGACACTGAAGCTTTCTTT. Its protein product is CASSPRGQGRDTEAFF.

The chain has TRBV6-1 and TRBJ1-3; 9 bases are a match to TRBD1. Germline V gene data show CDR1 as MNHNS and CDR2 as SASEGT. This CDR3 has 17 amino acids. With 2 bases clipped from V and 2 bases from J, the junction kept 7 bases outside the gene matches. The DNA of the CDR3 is TGTGCCAGCAGTGAATTTCGGACAGGGGTAGCTGGAAACACCATATATTTT. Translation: CASSEFRTGVAGNTIYF.

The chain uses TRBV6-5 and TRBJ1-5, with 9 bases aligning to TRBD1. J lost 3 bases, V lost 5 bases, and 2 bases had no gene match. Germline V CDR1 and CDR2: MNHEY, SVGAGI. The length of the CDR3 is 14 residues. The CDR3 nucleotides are TGTGCCAGCAGTCGGGACAGGGCCAATCAGCCCCAGCATTTT. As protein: CASSRDRANQPQHF.

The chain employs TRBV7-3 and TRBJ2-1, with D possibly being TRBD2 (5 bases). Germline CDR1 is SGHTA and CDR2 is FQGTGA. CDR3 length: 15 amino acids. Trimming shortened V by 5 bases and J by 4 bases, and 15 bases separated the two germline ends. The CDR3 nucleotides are TGTGCCAGCAGCCGTGAGGCCGGGGTTTACAATGAGCAGTTCTTC. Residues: CASSREAGVYNEQFF. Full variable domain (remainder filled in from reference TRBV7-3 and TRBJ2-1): GAGVSQTPSNKVTEKGKYVELRCDPISGHTALYWYRQSLGQGPEFLIYFQGTGAADDSGLPNDRFFAVRPEGSVSTLKIQRTERGDSAVYLCASSREAGVYNEQFFGPGTRLTVL.

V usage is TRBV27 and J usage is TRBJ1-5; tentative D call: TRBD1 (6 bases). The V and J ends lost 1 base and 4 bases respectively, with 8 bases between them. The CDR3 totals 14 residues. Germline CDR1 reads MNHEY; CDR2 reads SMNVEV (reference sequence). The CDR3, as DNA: TGTGCCAGCAGTTTATTAACAGGGAATCAGCCCCAGCATTTT. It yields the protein CASSLLTGNQPQHF.

CDR3: CASSVASGASREQYF. The DNA for the CDR3 is TGTGCCAGCAGCGTGGCTAGCGGGGCGTCTAGGGAGCAGTACTTC. The chain recombines TRBV9 with TRBJ2-7; 9 bases agree with TRBD2. Germline assignment: CDR1 SGDLS and CDR2 YYNGEE. The junction had 10 bases not matched to a gene; V was cut back by 2 bases and J by 7 bases. CDR3 length equals 15 residues.

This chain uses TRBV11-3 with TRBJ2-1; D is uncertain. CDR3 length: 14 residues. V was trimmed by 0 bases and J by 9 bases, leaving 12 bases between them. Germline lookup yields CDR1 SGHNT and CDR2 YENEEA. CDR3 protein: CASSLDAWAIEQFF. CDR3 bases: TGTGCCAGCAGCTTAGATGCATGGGCTATTGAGCAGTTCTTC.

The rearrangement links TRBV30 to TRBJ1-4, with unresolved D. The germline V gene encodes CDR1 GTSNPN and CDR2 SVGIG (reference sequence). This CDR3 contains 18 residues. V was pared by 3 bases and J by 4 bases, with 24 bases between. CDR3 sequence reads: CAWRGEGGSLLGNEKLFF. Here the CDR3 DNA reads TGTGCCTGGAGGGGAGAGGGCGGGAGCCTCCTTGGTAATGAAAAACTGTTTTTT.

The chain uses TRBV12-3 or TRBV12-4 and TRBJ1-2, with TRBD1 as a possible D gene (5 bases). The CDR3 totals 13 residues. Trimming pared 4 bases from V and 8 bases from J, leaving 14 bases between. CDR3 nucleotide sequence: TGTGCCAGCAGTTCGAAGGCAGGGAAGGGCTACACCTTC. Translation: CASSSKAGKGYTF.

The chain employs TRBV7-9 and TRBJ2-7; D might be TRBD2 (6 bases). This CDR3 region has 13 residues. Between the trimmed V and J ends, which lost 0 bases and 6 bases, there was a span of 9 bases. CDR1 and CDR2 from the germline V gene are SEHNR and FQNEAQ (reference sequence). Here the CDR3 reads CASSLAGGLEQYF. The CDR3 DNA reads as TGTGCCAGCAGCTTAGCGGGGGGTCTCGAGCAGTACTTC.

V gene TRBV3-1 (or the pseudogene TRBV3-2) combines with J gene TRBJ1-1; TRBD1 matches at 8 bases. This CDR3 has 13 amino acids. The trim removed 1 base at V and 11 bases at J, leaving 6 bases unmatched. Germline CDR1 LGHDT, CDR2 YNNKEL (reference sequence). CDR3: CASSQADRDSAFF. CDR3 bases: TGTGCCAGCAGCCAAGCGGACAGGGATTCGGCTTTCTTT.

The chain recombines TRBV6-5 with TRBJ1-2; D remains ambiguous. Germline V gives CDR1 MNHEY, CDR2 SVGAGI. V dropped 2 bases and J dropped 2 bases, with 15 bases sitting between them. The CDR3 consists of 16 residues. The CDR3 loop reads CASSYGRAGRNYGYTF. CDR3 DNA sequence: TGTGCCAGCAGTTACGGGCGGGCCGGAAGAAACTATGGCTACACCTTC.

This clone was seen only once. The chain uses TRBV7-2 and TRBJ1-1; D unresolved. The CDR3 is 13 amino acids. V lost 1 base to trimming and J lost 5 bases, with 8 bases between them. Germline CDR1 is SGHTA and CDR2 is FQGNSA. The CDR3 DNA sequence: TGTGCCAGCAGCTTAGAAATCAGGACTGAAGCTTTCTTT. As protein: CASSLEIRTEAFF.

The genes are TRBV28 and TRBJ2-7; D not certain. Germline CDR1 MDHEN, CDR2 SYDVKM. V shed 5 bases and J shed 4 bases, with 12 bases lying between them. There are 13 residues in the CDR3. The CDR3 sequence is CASSVQPSYEQYF. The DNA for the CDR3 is TGTGCCAGCAGTGTACAGCCCAGTTACGAGCAGTACTTC.

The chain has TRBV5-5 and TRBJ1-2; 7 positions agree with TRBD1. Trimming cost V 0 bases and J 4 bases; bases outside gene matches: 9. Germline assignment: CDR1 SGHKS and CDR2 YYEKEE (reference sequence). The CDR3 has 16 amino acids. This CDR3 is CASSLEHPRGLYGYTF. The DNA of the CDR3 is TGTGCCAGCAGCTTGGAGCACCCTAGGGGGCTCTATGGCTACACCTTC. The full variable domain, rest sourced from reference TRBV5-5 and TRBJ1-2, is DAGVTQSPTHLIKTRGQQVTLRCSPISGHKSVSWYQQVLGQGPQFIFQYYEKEERGRGNFPDRFSARQFPNYSSELNVNALLLGDSALYLCASSLEHPRGLYGYTFGSGTRLTVV.

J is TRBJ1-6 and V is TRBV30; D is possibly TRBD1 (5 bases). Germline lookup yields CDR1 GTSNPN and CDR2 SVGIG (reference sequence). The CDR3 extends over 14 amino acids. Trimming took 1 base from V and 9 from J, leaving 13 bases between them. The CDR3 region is CAWSDSGGFSPLHF. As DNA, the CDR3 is TGTGCCTGGAGTGATTCCGGGGGTTTTTCACCCCTCCACTTT.

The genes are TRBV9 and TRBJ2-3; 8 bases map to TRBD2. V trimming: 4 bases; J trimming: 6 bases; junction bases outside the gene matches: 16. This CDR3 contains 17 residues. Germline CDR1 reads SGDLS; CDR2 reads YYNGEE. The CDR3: CASSLFEGGGPGDTQYF. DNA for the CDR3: TGTGCCAGCAGCCTCTTCGAAGGCGGGGGGCCGGGGGATACGCAGTATTTT. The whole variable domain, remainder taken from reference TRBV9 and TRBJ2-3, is DSGVTQTPKHLITATGQRVTLRCSPRSGDLSVYWYQQSLDQGLQFLIQYYNGEERAKGNILERFSAQQFPDLHSELNLSSLELGDSALYFCASSLFEGGGPGDTQYFGPGTRLTVL.

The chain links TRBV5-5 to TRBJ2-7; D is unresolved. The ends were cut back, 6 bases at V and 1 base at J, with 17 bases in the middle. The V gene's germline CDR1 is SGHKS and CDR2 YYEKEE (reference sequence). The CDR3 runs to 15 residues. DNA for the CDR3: TGTGCCAGCACGTCTTCTCTGGTCCAGTCCTACGAGCAGTACTTC. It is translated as CASTSSLVQSYEQYF.

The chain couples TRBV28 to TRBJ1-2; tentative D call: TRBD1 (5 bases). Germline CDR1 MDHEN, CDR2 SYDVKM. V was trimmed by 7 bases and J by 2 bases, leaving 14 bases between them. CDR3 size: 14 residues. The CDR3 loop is CASIRGGSNYGYTF. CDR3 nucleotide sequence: TGTGCCAGCATCCGGGGGGGATCAAACTATGGCTACACCTTC.

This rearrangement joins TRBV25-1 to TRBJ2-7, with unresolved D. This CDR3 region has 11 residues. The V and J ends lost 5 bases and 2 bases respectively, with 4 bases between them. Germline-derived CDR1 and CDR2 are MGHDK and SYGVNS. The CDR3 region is CASSYTYEQYF. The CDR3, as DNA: TGTGCCAGCAGTTACACCTACGAGCAGTACTTC.

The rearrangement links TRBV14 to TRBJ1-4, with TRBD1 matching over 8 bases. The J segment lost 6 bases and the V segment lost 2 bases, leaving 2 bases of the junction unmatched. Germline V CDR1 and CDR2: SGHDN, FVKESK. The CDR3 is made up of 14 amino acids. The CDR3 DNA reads TGTGCCAGCAGCCAACTACAGGGGGATGAAAAACTGTTTTTT. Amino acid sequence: CASSQLQGDEKLFF. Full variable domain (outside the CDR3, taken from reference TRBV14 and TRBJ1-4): EAGVTQFPSHSVIEKGQTVTLRCDPISGHDNLYWYRRVMGKEIKFLLHFVKESKQDESGMPNNRFLAERTGGTYSTLKVQPAELEDSGVYFCASSQLQGDEKLFFGSGTQLSVL.

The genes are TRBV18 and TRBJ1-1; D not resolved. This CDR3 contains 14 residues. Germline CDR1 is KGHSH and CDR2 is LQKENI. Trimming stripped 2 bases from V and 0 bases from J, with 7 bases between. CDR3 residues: CASSPATMNTEAFF. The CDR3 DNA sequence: TGTGCCAGCTCACCAGCCACCATGAACACTGAAGCTTTCTTT.

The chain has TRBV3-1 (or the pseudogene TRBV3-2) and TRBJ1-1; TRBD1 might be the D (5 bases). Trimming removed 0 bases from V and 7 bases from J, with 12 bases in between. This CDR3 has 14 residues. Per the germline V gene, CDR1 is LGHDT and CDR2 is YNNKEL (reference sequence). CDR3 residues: CASSQDNQGGEAFF. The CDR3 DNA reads TGTGCCAGCAGCCAAGATAACCAGGGAGGTGAAGCTTTCTTT.